This T cell receptor (beta chain) appears in the sequencing data of a study of T cell repertoires in cytomegalovirus infection. About the research overall: CMV infection and matching HLA type were both indicated by public TCR beta signatures.

TCRdb recomputed calls from the reads with MiXCR, one row per CDR3 protein. The table shows hundreds of thousands of distinct CDR3 sequences, with 20% to 30% occurring only once. General study findings and limits: Ex vivo responses were dominated by HLA-C-restricted CMV-specific TCR beta clonotypes. There were carriers of CMV plus the relevant HLA, and cumulative public TCR beta family frequency identified them.

The CDR3 extends over 16 amino acids. V lost 5 bases to trimming and J lost 5 bases; unmatched junction nucleotides: 9. The germline V gene encodes CDR1 SGHNT and CDR2 YENEEA. This clonotype has a count of ten or more. The antigen is not known. This chain joins TRBV11-3 and TRBJ2-1, with TRBD2 identical over 10 bases. Source material: CD8+ T cells from PBMCs. The TCR originated in a human donor in good health (CMV status not recorded). Some clones in this sample may be carry-over from other donors' samples. In DNA form, the CDR3 reads TGTGCCAGCAGCCCCCGGACTAGCGGCCTTAACAATGAGCAGTTCTTC. It translates to CASSPRTSGLNNEQFF.